This T cell receptor (beta chain) was found in a study of blood T cell repertoires in COVID-19. Across the study: Samples taken during acute and convalescent COVID-19 were collected in the United States, Italy and Spain.

Sequencing was performed with immunoSEQ multiplex PCR; in TCRdb, only in-frame clones are kept and a portion is missing. The profile shows approximately 460,000 clones, 80% to 90% of them singletons. Patients at the Seattle site were enrolled during active infection and followed longitudinally. This CDR3 has 15 amino acids. Germline-derived CDR1 and CDR2 are WNHNN and SYGVQD (reference sequence). Germline trimming cut 2 bases from V and 5 bases from J; bases unmatched to any gene: 7. The chain employs TRBV10-1 and TRBJ2-5; 8 bases map to TRBD2. The source of this sequence is a man between 18 and 35 years old with COVID-19, enrolled during active disease. Specimen: peripheral blood. The chain's CDR3 is CASSEKAGGWETQYF. In DNA form, the CDR3 reads TGCGCCAGCAGTGAGAAGGCGGGAGGATGGGAGACCCAGTACTTC.